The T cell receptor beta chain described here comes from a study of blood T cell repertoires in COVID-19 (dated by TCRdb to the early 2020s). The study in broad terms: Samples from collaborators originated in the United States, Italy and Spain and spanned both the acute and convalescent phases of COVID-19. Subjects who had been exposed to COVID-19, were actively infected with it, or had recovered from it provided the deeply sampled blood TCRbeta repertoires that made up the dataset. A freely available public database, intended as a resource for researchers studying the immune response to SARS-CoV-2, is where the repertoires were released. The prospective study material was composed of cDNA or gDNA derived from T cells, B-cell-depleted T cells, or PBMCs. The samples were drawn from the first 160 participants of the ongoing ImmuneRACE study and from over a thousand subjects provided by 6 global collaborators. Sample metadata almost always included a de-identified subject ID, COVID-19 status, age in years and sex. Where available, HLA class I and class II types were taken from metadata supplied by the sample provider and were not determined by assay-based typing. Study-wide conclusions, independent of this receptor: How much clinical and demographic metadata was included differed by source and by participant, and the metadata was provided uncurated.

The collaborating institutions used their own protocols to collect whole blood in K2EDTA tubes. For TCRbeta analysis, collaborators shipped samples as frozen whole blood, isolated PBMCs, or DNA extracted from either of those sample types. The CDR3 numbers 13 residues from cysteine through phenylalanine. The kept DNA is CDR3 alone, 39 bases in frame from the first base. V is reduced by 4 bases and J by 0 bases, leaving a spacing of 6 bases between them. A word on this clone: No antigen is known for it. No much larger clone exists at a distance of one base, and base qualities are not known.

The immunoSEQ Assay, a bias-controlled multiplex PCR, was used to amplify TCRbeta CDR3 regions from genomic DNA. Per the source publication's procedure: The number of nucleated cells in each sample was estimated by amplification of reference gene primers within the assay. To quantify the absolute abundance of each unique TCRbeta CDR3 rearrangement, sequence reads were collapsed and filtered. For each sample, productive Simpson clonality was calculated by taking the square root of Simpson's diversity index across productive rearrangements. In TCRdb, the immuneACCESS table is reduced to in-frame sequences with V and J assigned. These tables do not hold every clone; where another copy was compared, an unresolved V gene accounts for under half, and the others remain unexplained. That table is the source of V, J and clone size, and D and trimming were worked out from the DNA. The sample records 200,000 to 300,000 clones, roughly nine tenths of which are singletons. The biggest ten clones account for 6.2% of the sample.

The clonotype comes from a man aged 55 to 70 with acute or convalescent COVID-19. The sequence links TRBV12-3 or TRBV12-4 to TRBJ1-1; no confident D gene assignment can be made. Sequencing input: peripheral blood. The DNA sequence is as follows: TGTGCCAGCAGTTCGACTATGAACACTGAAGCTTTCTTT. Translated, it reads CASSSTMNTEAFF.